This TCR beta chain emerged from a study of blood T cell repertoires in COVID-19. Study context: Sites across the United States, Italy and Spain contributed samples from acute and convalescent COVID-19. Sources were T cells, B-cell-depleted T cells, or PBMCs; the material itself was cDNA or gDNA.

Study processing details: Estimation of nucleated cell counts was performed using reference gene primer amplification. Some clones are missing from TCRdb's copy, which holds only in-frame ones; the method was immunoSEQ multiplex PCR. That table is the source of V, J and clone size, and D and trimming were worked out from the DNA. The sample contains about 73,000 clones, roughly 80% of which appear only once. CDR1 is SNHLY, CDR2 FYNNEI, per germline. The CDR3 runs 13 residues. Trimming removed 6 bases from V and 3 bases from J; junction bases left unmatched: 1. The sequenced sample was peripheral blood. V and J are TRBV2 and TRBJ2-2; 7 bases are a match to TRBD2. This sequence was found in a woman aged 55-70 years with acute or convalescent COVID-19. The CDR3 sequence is CASRGGHTGELFF. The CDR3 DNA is TGTGCCAGCAGGGGAGGGCACACCGGGGAGCTGTTTTTT.